This T cell receptor (beta chain) was recorded in a study of T cell responses to AZD1222 COVID-19 vaccine. Overall study results and limits: When two AZD1222 doses had been given, Spike-specific TCR breadth and depth rose. Donors in the cohort were predominantly white British and more often female, and clonal diversity was possibly underestimated. Baseline serology detected seropositivity in only five or six AZD1222 recipients.

Concerning this clone itself: Its antigen is not known.

Trimming took off 5 bases at V and 1 base at J, with 14 bases between the two ends. The CDR3 totals 15 residues. The V gene's germline CDR1 is KGHSH and CDR2 LQKENI. Profiling relied on immunoSEQ multiplex PCR, and the TCRdb table lists in-frame clones only, not all of them. The sample includes approximately 130,000 clones, around nine tenths seen only once; the top ten take around 1.1%. Sequencing used peripheral blood, obtained 28 days after the second AZD1222 dose. This receptor was obtained from an adult who received the AZD1222 COVID-19 vaccine. The chain is built from TRBV18 and TRBJ1-1; D is undetermined. This CDR3 is CASSVRPEGNTEAFF. The CDR3 DNA is TGTGCCAGCTCAGTCCGCCCCGAAGGGAACACTGAAGCTTTCTTT.